The entry that follows covers one T cell receptor beta chain sequence. Profiled with immunoSEQ multiplex PCR; TCRdb holds only in-frame clones, not every one. The sample lists almost 100,000 clones, around nine tenths occurring once. The data were obtained in a study of blood T cell repertoires in COVID-19. Whole-study context: COVID-19 samples collected from the United States, Italy and Spain covered acute and convalescent phases.

The CDR3 has 16 residues. CDR1 and CDR2 from the germline V gene are SEHNR and FQNEAQ (reference sequence). V lost 4 bases to trimming and J lost 5 bases; unmatched junction nucleotides: 12. The source of this sequence is a man aged 50-60 years with acute or convalescent COVID-19. The genes are TRBV7-9 and TRBJ2-5; TRBD2 agrees at 8 bases. Sample: peripheral blood. Written as DNA, the CDR3 is TGTGCCAGCAGCTCCTTCACCGGGACTAGATCTGAGACCCAGTACTTC. This codes for CASSSFTGTRSETQYF.